Here is one T cell receptor (beta chain) with its context. The sample originates from a study of human thymus T cells. Immunologically healthy infants in Finland undergoing congenital heart defect surgery were the donors. Assay: immunoSEQ multiplex PCR; the TCRdb copy retains only in-frame clones and omits some. The sample contains 54,000 or so clones, roughly 94% of which appear only once. This clonotype originated in a boy younger than two with a congenital heart defect but otherwise immunologically healthy. Sequenced sample: blood.

The CDR3 here is CSVLGGVGNTIYF. In nucleotides, the CDR3 is TGCAGCGTTTTGGGGGGAGTTGGAAACACCATATATTTT. V gene TRBV29-1 combines with J gene TRBJ1-3, with D perhaps TRBD1 (5 bases). This CDR3 spans 13 amino acids. CDR1 SQVTM and CDR2 ANQGSEA come from the germline V gene. V was cut by 5 bases and J by 3 bases, with 11 bases left in between.